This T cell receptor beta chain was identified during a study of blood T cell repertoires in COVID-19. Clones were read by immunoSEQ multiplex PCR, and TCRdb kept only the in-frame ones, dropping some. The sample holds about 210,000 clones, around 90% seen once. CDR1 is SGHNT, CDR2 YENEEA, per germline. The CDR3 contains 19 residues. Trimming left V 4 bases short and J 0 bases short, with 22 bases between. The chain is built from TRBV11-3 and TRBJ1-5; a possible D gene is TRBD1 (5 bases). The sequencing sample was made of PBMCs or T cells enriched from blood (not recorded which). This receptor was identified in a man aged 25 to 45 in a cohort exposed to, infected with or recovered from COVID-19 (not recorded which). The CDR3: CASSSRQYPKNYSNQPQHF. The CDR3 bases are TGTGCCAGCAGCTCACGACAGTACCCGAAAAATTATAGCAATCAGCCCCAGCATTTT.